This TCR beta chain was identified during a study of OX40 agonist ivuxolimab in advanced cancers. Libraries were prepared by immunoSEQ multiplex PCR; TCRdb keeps only in-frame clonotypes and omits some of them. The sample lists more than 70,000 clones, 85% occurring once. Broader study findings: In the 0.1-3.0 mg/kg groups, partial responders showed among the lowest expansion.

For this clone: Antigen specificity is unknown.

V lost 4 bases and J lost 4; bases outside the gene matches: 7. CDR1 is LNHDA and CDR2 is SQIVND in the germline V gene (reference sequence). This CDR3 is 17 amino acids long. The source material was CD4+ or CD8+ T cells sorted from blood, sampled in a trial of the OX40 agonist ivuxolimab. The sequence came from an adult with an advanced solid tumor such as melanoma, head and neck, liver or kidney cancer. The chain couples TRBV19 to TRBJ2-2; 12 nucleotides align to TRBD2. CDR3 sequence (DNA): TGTGCCAGTAGTACTACTAGCGGGGGGCTACCCACCGGGGAGCTGTTTTTT. It codes for CASSTTSGGLPTGELFF.